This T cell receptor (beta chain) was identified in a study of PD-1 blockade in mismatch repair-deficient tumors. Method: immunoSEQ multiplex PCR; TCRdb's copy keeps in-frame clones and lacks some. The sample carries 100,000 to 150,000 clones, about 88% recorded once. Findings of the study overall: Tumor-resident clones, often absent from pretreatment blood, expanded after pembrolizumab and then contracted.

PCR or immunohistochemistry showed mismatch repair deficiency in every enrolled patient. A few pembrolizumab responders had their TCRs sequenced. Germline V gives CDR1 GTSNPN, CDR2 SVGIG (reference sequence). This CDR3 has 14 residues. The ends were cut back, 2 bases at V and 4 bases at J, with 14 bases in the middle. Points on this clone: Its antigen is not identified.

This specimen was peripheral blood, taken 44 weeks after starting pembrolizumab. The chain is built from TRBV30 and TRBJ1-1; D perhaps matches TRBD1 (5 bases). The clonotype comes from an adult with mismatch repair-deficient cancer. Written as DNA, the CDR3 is TGTGCCTGGAGTACCGGACAAGGGGTCACTGAAGCTTTCTTT. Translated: CAWSTGQGVTEAFF.